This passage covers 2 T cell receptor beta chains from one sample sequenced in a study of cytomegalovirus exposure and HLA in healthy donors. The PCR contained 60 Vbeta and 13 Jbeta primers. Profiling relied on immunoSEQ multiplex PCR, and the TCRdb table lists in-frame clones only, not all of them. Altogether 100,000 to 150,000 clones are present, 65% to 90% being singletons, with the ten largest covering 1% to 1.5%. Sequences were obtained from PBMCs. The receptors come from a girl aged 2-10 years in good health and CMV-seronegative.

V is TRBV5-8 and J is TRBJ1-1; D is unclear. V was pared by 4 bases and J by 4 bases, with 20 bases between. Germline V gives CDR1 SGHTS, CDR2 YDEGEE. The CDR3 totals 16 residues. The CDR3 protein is CASSALTKEGSTEAFF. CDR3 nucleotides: TGTGCCAGCAGCGCCCTAACGAAGGAGGGAAGCACTGAAGCTTTCTTT. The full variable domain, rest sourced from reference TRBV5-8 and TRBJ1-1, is EAGVTQSPTHLIKTRGQQATLRCSPISGHTSVYWYQQALGLGLQFLLWYDEGEERNRGNFPPRFSGRQFPNYSSELNVNALELEDSALYLCASSALTKEGSTEAFFGQGTRLTVV.

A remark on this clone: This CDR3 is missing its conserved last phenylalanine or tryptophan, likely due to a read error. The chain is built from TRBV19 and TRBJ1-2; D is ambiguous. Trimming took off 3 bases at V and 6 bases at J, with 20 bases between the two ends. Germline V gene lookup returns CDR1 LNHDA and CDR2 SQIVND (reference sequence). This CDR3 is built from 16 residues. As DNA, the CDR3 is TGTGCCAGTAGTATGCGAGTGGAGGTATTAATCGATGGCTACACCGTC. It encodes CASSMRVEVLIDGYTV.